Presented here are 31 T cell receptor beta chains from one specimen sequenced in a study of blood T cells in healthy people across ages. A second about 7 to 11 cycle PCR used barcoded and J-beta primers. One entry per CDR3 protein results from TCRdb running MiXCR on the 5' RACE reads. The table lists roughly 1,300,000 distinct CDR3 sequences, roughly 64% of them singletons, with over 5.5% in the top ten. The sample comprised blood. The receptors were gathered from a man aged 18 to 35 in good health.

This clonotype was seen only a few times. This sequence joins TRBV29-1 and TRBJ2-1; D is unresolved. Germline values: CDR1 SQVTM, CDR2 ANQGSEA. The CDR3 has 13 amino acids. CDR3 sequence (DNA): TGCAGTGGGAAAGGGCTAGATTTGAATGAGCAGTTCTTC. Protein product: CSGKGLDLNEQFF.

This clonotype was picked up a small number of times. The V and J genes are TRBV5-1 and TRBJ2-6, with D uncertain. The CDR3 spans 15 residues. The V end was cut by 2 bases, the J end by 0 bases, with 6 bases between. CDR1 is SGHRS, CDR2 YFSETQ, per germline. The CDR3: CASSFEHSGANVLTF. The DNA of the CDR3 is TGCGCCAGCAGCTTTGAACACTCTGGGGCCAACGTCCTGACTTTC.

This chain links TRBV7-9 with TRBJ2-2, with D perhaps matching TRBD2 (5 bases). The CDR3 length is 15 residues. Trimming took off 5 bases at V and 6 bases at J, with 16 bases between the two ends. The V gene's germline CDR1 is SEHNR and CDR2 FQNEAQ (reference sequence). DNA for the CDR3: TGTGCCAGCAGCCCAATCGAGGGTCGTGCCGGGGAGCTGTTTTTT. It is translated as CASSPIEGRAGELFF.

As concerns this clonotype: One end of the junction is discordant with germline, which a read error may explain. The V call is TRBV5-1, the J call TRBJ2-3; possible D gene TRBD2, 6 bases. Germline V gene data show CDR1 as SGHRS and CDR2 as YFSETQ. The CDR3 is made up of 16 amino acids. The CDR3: CASSPEVLANTDTQYF. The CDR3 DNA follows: TGCGCCAGCAGCCCGGAGGTTCTAGCGAACACAGATACACAGTATTTT. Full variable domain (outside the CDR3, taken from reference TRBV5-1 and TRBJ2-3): KAGVTQTPRYLIKTRGQQVTLSCSPISGHRSVSWYQQTPGQGLQFLFEYFSETQRNKGNFPGRFSGRQFSNSRSEMNVSTLELGDSALYLCASSPEVLANTDTQYFGPGTRLTVL.

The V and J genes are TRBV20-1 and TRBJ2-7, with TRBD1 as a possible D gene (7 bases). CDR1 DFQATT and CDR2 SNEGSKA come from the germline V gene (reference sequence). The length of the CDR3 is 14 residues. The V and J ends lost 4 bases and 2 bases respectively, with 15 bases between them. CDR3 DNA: TGCAGTGCTAATTGGGCGGGACAGCCCTACGAGCAGTACTTC. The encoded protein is CSANWAGQPYEQYF.

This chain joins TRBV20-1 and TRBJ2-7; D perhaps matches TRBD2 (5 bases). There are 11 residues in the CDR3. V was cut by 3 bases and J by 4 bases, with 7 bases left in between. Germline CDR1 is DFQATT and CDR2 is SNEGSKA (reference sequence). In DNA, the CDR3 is TGCAGTGCTAGGAGGGTGTACGAGCAGTACTTC. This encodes CSARRVYEQYF.

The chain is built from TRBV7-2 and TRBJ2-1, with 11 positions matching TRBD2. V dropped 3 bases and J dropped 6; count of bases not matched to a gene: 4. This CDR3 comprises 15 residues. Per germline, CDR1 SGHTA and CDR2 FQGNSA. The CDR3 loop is CASSFSGRAANEQFF. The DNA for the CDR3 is TGTGCCAGCAGCTTTAGCGGGAGGGCCGCCAATGAGCAGTTCTTC.

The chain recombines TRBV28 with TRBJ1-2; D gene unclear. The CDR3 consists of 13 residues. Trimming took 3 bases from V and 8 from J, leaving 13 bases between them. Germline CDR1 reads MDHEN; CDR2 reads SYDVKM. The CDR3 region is CASSLSSVGGYTF. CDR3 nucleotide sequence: TGTGCCAGCAGTTTGTCTTCGGTGGGCGGCTACACCTTC.

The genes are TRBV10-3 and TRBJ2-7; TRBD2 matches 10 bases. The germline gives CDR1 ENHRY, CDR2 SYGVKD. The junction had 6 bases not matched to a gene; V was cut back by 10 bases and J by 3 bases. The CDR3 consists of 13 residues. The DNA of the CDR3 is TGTGCCAGCGGTGGGACTAGCGACTACGAGCAGTACTTC. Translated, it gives CASGGTSDYEQYF.

DNA for the CDR3: TGTGCCAGCAGCCCAACCGGGACAGGGTACTCCTACGAGCAGTACTTC. Translation: CASSPTGTGYSYEQYF. The J gene is TRBJ2-7, the V gene TRBV4-2; TRBD1 matches 9 bases. CDR1 and CDR2 from the germline V gene are LGHNA and YNFKEQ. This CDR3 spans 16 amino acids. The junction had 7 bases not matched to a gene; V was cut back by 4 bases and J by 0 bases.

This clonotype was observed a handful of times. The CDR3: CSALSRLAKNIQYF. The CDR3, as DNA: TGCAGCGCCCTTTCGAGGCTAGCCAAAAACATTCAGTACTTC. The chain has TRBV29-1 and TRBJ2-4; D not resolved. Germline V lookup: CDR1 SQVTM, CDR2 ANQGSEA. The germline V and J ends were trimmed by 7 bases and 0 bases, with 13 bases remaining between them. The CDR3 loop spans 14 amino acids.

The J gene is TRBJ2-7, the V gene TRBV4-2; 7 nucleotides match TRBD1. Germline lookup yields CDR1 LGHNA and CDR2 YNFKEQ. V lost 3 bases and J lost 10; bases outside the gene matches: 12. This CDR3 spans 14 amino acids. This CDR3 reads CASSQTPGQTTQYF. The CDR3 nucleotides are TGTGCCAGCAGCCAGACCCCGGGACAGACTACCCAGTACTTC.

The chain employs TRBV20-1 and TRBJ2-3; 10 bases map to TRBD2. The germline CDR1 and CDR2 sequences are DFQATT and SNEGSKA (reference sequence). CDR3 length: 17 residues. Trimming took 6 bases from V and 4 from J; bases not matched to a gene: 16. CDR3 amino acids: CSASRGLAGEIADTQYF. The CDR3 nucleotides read TGCAGTGCCAGCCGTGGGCTAGCGGGAGAGATTGCAGATACGCAGTATTTT.

The chain's CDR3 is CSARYSRGGAYEQYF. CDR3 nucleotide sequence: TGCAGTGCTAGATACTCGCGGGGGGGTGCCTACGAGCAGTACTTC. The chain carries TRBV20-1 and TRBJ2-7, with 9 bases fitting TRBD2. CDR3 size: 15 residues. The germline gives CDR1 DFQATT, CDR2 SNEGSKA (reference sequence). Trimming removed 2 bases from V and 2 bases from J; junction bases left unmatched: 7.

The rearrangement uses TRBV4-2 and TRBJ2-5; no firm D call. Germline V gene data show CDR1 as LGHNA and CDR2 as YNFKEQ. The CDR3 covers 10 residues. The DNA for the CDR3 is TGTGCAAGCCCCCAAGAGACCCAGTACTTC. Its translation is CASPQETQYF.

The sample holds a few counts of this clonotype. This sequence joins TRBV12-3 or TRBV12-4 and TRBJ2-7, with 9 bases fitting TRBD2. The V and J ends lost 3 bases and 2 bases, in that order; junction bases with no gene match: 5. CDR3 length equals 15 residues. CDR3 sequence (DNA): TGTGCCAGCAGTTTTTTTAGCGGGAGTACCTACGAGCAGTACTTC. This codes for CASSFFSGSTYEQYF.

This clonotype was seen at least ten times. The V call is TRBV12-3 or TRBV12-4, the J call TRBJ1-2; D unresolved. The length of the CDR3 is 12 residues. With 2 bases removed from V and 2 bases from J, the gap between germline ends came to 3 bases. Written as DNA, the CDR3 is TGTGCCAGCAGTTTAACCAACTATGGCTACACCTTC. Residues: CASSLTNYGYTF.

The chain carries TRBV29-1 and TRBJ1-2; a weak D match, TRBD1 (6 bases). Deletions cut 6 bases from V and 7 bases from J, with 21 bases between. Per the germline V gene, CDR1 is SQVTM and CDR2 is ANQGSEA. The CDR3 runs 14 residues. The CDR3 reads CSVWGDKGGPGYTF. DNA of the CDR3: TGCAGCGTCTGGGGGGACAAGGGGGGGCCTGGCTACACCTTC.

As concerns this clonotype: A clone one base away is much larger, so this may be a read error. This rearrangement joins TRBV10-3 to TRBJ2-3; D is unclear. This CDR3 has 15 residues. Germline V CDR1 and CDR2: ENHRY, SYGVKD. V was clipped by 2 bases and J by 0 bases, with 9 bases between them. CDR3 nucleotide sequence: TGTGCCATCAGTGAGGGGGTGTCTAGCACAGATACGCAGTATTTT. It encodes CAISEGVSSTDTQYF.

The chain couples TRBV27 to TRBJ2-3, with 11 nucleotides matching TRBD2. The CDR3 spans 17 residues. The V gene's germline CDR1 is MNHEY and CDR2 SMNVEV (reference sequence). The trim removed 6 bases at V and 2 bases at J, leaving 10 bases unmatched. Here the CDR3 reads CASSHQPSGRHTDTQYF. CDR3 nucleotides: TGTGCCAGCAGCCATCAACCTAGCGGGAGGCACACAGATACGCAGTATTTT.

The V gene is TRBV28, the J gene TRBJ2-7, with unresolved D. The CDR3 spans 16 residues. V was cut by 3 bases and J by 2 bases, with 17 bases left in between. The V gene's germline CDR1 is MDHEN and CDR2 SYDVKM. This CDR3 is CASSFPPGQITYEQYF. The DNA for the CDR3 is TGTGCCAGCAGTTTCCCCCCCGGGCAGATTACCTACGAGCAGTACTTC.

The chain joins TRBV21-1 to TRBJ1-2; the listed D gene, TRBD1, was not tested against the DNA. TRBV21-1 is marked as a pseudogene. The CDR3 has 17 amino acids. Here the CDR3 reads CASTKPCPIRSPDGYTF. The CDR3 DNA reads TGTGCCAGCACCAAACCGTGCCCTATACGTTCCCCCGATGGCTACACCTTC.

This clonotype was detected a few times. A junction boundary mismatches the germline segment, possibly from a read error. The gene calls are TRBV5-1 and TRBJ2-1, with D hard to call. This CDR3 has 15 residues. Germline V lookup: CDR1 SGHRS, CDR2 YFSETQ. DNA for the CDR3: TGTGCCAGCAGCTTAGATGGTGGGTCCTACAATGAGCAGTTCTTC. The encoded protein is CASSLDGGSYNEQFF.

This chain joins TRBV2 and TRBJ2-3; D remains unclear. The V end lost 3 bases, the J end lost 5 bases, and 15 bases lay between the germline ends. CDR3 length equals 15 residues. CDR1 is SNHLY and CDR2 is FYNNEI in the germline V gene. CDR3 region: CASSESRRVVDTQYF. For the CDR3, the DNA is TGTGCCAGCAGTGAGTCCAGACGAGTTGTAGATACGCAGTATTTT.

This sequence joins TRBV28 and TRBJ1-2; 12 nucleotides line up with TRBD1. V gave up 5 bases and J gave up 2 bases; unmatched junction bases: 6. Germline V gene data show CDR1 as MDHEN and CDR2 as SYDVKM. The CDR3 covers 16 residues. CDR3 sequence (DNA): TGTGCCAGCAGTCCCGGGACAGGGGGCAAGAACTATGGCTACACCTTC. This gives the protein CASSPGTGGKNYGYTF.

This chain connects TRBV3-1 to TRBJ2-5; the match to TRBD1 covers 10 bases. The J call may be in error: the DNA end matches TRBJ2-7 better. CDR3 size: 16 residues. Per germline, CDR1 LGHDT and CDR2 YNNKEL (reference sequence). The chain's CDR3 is CASSHLRGTGDYEQYF. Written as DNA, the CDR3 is TGTGCCAGCAGCCACCTTAGGGGGACAGGGGACTACGAGCAGTACTTC.

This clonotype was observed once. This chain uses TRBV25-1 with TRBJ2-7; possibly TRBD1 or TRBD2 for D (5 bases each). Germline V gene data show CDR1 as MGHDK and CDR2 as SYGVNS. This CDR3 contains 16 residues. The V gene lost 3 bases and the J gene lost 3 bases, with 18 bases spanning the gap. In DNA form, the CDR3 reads TGTGCCAGCAGTGAGCTTGGGGGACGCAAGAACTACGAGCAGTACTTC. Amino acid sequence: CASSELGGRKNYEQYF.

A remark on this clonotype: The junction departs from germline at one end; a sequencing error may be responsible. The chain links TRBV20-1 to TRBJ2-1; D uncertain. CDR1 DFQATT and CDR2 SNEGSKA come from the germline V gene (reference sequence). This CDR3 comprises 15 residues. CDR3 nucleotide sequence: TGCAGTGCTAGAGGGGCGCGGATGTCCTCCAATGAGCAGTTCTTC. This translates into CSARGARMSSNEQFF.

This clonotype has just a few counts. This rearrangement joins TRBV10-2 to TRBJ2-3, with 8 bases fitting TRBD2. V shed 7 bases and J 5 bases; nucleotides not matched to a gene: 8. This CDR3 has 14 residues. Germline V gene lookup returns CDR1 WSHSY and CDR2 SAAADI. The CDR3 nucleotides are TGCGCCAGCACCACGGGGGGGTCGGGAGATACGCAGTATTTT. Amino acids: CASTTGGSGDTQYF.

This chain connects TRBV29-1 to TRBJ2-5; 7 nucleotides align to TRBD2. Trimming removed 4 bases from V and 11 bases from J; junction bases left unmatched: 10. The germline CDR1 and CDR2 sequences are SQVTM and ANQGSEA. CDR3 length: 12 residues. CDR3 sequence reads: CSVVGGSNEQYF. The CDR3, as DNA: TGCAGCGTTGTTGGCGGGAGCAATGAGCAGTACTTC. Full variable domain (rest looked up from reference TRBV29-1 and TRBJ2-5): SAVISQKPSRDICQRGTSLTIQCQVDSQVTMMFWYRQQPGQSLTLIATANQGSEATYESGFVIDKFPISRPNLTFSTLTVSNMSPEDSSIYLCSVVGGSNEQYFGPGTRLLVL.

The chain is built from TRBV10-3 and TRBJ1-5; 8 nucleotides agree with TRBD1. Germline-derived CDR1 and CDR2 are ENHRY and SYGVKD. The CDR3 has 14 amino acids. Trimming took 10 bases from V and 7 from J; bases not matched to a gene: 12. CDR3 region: CATEQGGGGQPQHF. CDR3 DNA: TGTGCCACCGAACAGGGGGGGGGCGGACAGCCCCAGCATTTT.